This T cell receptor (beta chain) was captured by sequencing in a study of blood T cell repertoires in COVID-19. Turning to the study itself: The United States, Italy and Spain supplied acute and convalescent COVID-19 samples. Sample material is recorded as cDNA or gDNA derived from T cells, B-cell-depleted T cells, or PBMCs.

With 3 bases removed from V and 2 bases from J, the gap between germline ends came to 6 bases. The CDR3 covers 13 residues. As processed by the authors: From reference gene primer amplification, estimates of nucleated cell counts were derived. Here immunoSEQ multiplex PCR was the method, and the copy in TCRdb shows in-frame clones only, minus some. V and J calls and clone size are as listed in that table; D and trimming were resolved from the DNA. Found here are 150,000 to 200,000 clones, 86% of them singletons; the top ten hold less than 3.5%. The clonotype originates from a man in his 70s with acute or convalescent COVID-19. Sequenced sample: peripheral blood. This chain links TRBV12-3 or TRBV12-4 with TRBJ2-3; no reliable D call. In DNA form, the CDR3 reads TGTGCCAGCAGTTTCACTTTCACAGATACGCAGTATTTT. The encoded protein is CASSFTFTDTQYF.